The 14 T cell receptor beta chains presented below share a single source sample, sequenced in a study of T cells of healthy individuals. One entry per CDR3 protein, called by TCRdb with MiXCR from the 5' RACE reads. This table has some 41,000 distinct CDR3 sequences, approximately 4.9% appearing once. Receptors originate from a human donor in good health.

This clonotype was detected ten times or more. The chain is built from TRBV6-1 and TRBJ2-2, with D unclear. Germline CDR1 is MNHNS and CDR2 is SASEGT. V shed 4 bases and J shed 3 bases, with 9 bases lying between them. The CDR3 has 14 residues. This CDR3 reads CASSGKGYTGELFF. DNA of the CDR3: TGTGCCAGCAGTGGGAAAGGGTACACCGGGGAGCTGTTTTTT.

This clonotype was observed at least ten times. The J gene is TRBJ2-5, the V gene TRBV10-2, with D possibly TRBD2 on 6 matching bases. Germline V lookup: CDR1 WSHSY, CDR2 SAAADI. CDR3 length equals 15 residues. Trimming pared 0 bases from V and 4 bases from J, leaving 12 bases between. This CDR3 reads CASSESILARETQYF. CDR3 nucleotides: TGCGCCAGCAGTGAGTCGATTCTAGCGCGAGAGACCCAGTACTTC.

This clonotype was recorded at least ten times. The J gene is TRBJ2-3, the V gene TRBV20-1; 14 bases are shared with TRBD2. CDR1 DFQATT and CDR2 SNEGSKA come from the germline V gene (reference sequence). The CDR3 is made up of 17 amino acids. Trimming at V came to 1 base and at J to 2 bases, leaving 5 bases not matched to a gene. CDR3 in amino acids: CSARVRLAGGTTDTQYF. CDR3 sequence (DNA): TGCAGTGCTAGAGTCAGACTAGCGGGGGGGACCACAGATACGCAGTATTTT.

This clonotype appeared many times. This chain joins TRBV6-2 or TRBV6-3 and TRBJ2-1; no reliable D call. Germline V CDR1 and CDR2: MNHEY, SVGEGT. Deletions cut 6 bases from V and 9 bases from J, with 9 bases between. There are 11 residues in the CDR3. CDR3 coding DNA: TGTGCCAGCAGCTACGCGCGTGAGCAGTTCTTC. Protein product: CASSYAREQFF.

The table lists this clonotype with many counts. This chain connects TRBV27 to TRBJ1-6; perhaps TRBD1 as D (5 bases). Germline CDR1 and CDR2: MNHEY and SMNVEV (reference sequence). CDR3 length: 14 amino acids. Trimming pared 10 bases from V and 7 bases from J, leaving 17 bases between. CDR3 in DNA: TGTGCCACGAGTACCGGGACGGGGAATTCACCCCTCCACTTT. It codes for CATSTGTGNSPLHF.

This clonotype was detected ten times or more. The genes are TRBV7-2 and TRBJ2-5; 9 bases fit TRBD1. V lost 2 bases and J lost 5; bases outside the gene matches: 6. Germline V gene lookup returns CDR1 SGHTA and CDR2 FQGNSA. The CDR3 sequence is 15 residues long. The DNA for the CDR3 is TGTGCCAGCAGCTTAAACAGGGGGCGGGGTGAGACCCAGTACTTC. This gives the protein CASSLNRGRGETQYF. The full variable domain, in which reference TRBV7-2 and TRBJ2-5 provide the parts outside the CDR3, is GAGVSQSPSNKVTEKGKDVELRCDPISGHTALYWYRQSLGQGLEFLIYFQGNSAPDKSGLPSDRFSAERTGGSVSTLTIQRTQQEDSAVYLCASSLNRGRGETQYFGPGTRLLVL.

At least ten counts were recorded for this clonotype. The chain has TRBV15 and TRBJ1-6, with D possibly TRBD1 on 6 matching bases. The V and J ends lost 2 bases and 6 bases respectively, with 11 bases between them. The length of the CDR3 is 15 residues. Looked up from germline, CDR1 is LNHNV and CDR2 is YYDKDF (reference sequence). The CDR3 nucleotides are TGTGCCACCAGCAGAAGACAGGTCTCTAATTCACCCCTCCACTTT. As protein: CATSRRQVSNSPLHF.

This clonotype was counted ten times or more. V gene TRBV4-2 combines with J gene TRBJ2-3, with TRBD1 matching 9 bases. The V gene's germline CDR1 is LGHNA and CDR2 YNFKEQ. The CDR3 sequence is 17 residues long. J gave up 2 bases and V 1 base, and 7 bases lay outside the gene matches. The CDR3: CASSQAQTGGPTDTQYF. CDR3 nucleotide sequence: TGTGCCAGCAGCCAAGCTCAGACAGGGGGACCCACAGATACGCAGTATTTT.

Ten or more counts support this clonotype. The chain recombines TRBV6-2 or TRBV6-3 with TRBJ1-1; D might be TRBD1 (6 bases). Germline V gives CDR1 MNHEY, CDR2 SVGEGT. This CDR3 has 12 amino acids. Trimming removed 4 bases from V and 10 bases from J, with 13 bases in between. CDR3 nucleotide sequence: TGTGCCAGCAGTTTTGGGGGGCTTCGAGCTTTCTTT. This sequence encodes CASSFGGLRAFF.

With respect to this clonotype: A much larger clone sits a single nucleotide away, making a read error possible. J is TRBJ1-1 and V is TRBV12-3 or TRBV12-4; D is unresolved. V was pared by 5 bases and J by 0 bases, with 7 bases between. The CDR3 runs to 13 residues. The DNA for the CDR3 is TGTGCCAGCAGTCCCCGGGTGAACACTGAAGCTTTCTTT. This gives the protein CASSPRVNTEAFF.

This clonotype was observed many times. V and J are TRBV6-5 and TRBJ2-3; no reliable D call. The germline V gene encodes CDR1 MNHEY and CDR2 SVGAGI. This CDR3 comprises 11 residues. V was pared by 6 bases and J by 0 bases, with 1 base between. The chain's CDR3 is CASRSTDTQYF. As DNA, the CDR3 is TGTGCCAGCAGAAGCACAGATACGCAGTATTTT.

In its sample, this clonotype was seen a few times. The chain uses TRBV5-1 and TRBJ2-7; no firm D call. This CDR3 spans 14 amino acids. CDR1 and CDR2 from the germline V gene are SGHRS and YFSETQ. Trimming removed 4 bases at V and 6 bases at J, with 17 bases between. Here the CDR3 DNA reads TGCGCCAGCAGCCTCTCGGTTGGAGCTCCCGAGCAGTACTTC. Amino acids: CASSLSVGAPEQYF.

This clonotype was counted ten times or more. The V gene is TRBV5-6, the J gene TRBJ2-2, with 13 positions matching TRBD2. Per germline, CDR1 SGHDT and CDR2 YYEEEE. This CDR3 contains 17 residues. Trimming took 5 bases from V and 7 from J; bases not matched to a gene: 11. Here the CDR3 DNA reads TGTGCCAGCAGTTATAGGACTAGCGGGAGTTCGAGCGGGGAGCTGTTTTTT. Its translation: CASSYRTSGSSSGELFF.

This clonotype came up many times. V gene TRBV15 combines with J gene TRBJ2-4, with TRBD1 as a possible D gene (6 bases). Between the trimmed V and J ends, which lost 0 bases and 7 bases, there was a span of 16 bases. Germline V gene sequence: CDR1 LNHNV, CDR2 YYDKDF (reference sequence). This CDR3 spans 16 amino acids. The CDR3 DNA reads TGTGCCACCAGCAGAGATCCTAGGGCGCAGGGGAACATTCAGTACTTC. This gives the protein CATSRDPRAQGNIQYF.